This T cell receptor beta chain was sequenced during a study of cytomegalovirus exposure and HLA in healthy donors. Study in general: There were 90 million to 140 million unique TCR beta sequences, drawn from about 190 million T cells, in an earlier analysis.

Use of 60 Vbeta and 13 Jbeta primers characterized the PCR. Sequencing was performed with immunoSEQ multiplex PCR; in TCRdb, only in-frame clones are kept and a portion is missing. The top ten clones hold about 4.9% of a sample with around 150,000 clones, roughly 75% of them seen once. This CDR3 has 14 amino acids. V was shortened by 4 bases and J by 2 bases, with 6 bases between the two germline ends. Germline V CDR1 and CDR2: SGHTA, FQGNSA. Whole-study results and caveats: TCR beta sequences reportedly predicted most subjects' HLA-A and HLA-B alleles accurately. Some public TCRs appeared in many individuals, while most sequences were rare. Solely CMV serostatus was available to characterize immune exposure.

A note on this clone: Its target is unknown.

The chain couples TRBV7-2 to TRBJ2-6, with TRBD1 as a possible D gene (6 bases). The source of this sequence is a man aged 25-45 years in good health. Sample: PBMCs. Written as DNA, the CDR3 is TGTGCCAGCAGCTCAGGGGCTGGGGCCAACGTCCTGACTTTC. This gives the protein CASSSGAGANVLTF.